The sequence of this T cell receptor (beta chain) was determined in a study of blood T cell repertoires in COVID-19. CDR1 is SGHTA and CDR2 is FQGNSA in the germline V gene. This CDR3 region has 12 residues. Trimming took 5 bases from V and 7 from J, leaving 9 bases between them. In the authors' workflow: Amplifying reference gene primers gave estimates of nucleated cell counts. Method: immunoSEQ multiplex PCR; TCRdb's copy keeps in-frame clones and lacks some. V and J calls and clone size follow that table, whereas D and trimming were derived from the DNA. The table lists around 140,000 clones, 88% of them singletons, with 1.7% in the top ten.

This sequence was found in a woman between 45 and 65 years old with acute or convalescent COVID-19. Specimen: peripheral blood. V usage is TRBV7-2 and J usage is TRBJ1-5; no reliable D call. The DNA for the CDR3 is TGTGCCAGCAGCCCCCCGGGGCAGCCCCAGCATTTT. This gives the protein CASSPPGQPQHF.